The 9 T cell receptor beta chains listed next were all sequenced from one sample in a study of T-cell memory formation after mild COVID-19. TCRdb analysed the 5' RACE reads with MiXCR anew, one entry per CDR3 protein. The repertoire consists of hundreds of thousands of distinct CDR3 sequences, with nearly 25% occurring once and the leading ten covering around 12%. Sequencing was carried out using PBMCs or a T cell subset sorted from them (not recorded which). The source of these receptors is an adult woman who had mild COVID-19 (a few samples of this study predate the infection). Cell type and time point are not known.

The chain combines TRBV5-1 with TRBJ2-1, with 7 bases lining up with TRBD1. V trimming: 5 bases; J trimming: 10 bases; junction bases outside the gene matches: 18. The CDR3 covers 16 residues. Germline lookup yields CDR1 SGHRS and CDR2 YFSETQ. The CDR3 reads CASRAERGGRDREQFF. The CDR3 nucleotides read TGCGCCAGCAGAGCCGAGAGGGGCGGTAGGGACAGAGAGCAGTTCTTC. Looking up the rest from reference TRBV5-1 and TRBJ2-1 gives the full variable domain: KAGVTQTPRYLIKTRGQQVTLSCSPISGHRSVSWYQQTPGQGLQFLFEYFSETQRNKGNFPGRFSGRQFSNSRSEMNVSTLELGDSALYLCASRAERGGRDREQFFGPGTRLTVL.

V gene TRBV4-1 combines with J gene TRBJ2-3, with D uncertain. The germline V gene encodes CDR1 MGHRA and CDR2 YSYEKL. The CDR3 contains 13 residues. V dropped 1 base and J dropped 3 bases, with 5 bases sitting between them. The chain's CDR3 is CASSQGKTDTQYF. CDR3 nucleotide sequence: TGCGCCAGCAGCCAAGGGAAAACAGATACGCAGTATTTT.

This clonotype occurred a few times. The chain joins TRBV5-1 to TRBJ2-7, with a weak D call TRBD2 (5 bases). The CDR3 contains 15 residues. Germline-derived CDR1 and CDR2 are SGHRS and YFSETQ. Trimming cost V 0 bases and J 4 bases, with 14 bases left between them. The DNA of the CDR3 is TGCGCCAGCAGCTTGGGGAGGAGGCACCTTTACGAGCAGTACTTC. Protein product: CASSLGRRHLYEQYF.

This chain uses TRBV7-8 with TRBJ2-2; possible D gene TRBD2, 6 bases. CDR3 length: 18 amino acids. Per germline, CDR1 SGHVS and CDR2 FQNEAQ. Trimming pared 1 base from V and 0 bases from J, leaving 15 bases between. The CDR3 DNA reads TGTGCCAGCAGCTTAGTTGCGGGAAGCTCTACGAACACCGGGGAGCTGTTTTTT. This encodes CASSLVAGSSTNTGELFF.

The sample holds a few counts of this clonotype. V usage is TRBV5-1 and J usage is TRBJ2-5; 9 nucleotides align to TRBD1. Trimming at V came to 4 bases and at J to 5 bases, leaving 3 bases not matched to a gene. This CDR3 is built from 13 residues. CDR1 is SGHRS, CDR2 YFSETQ, per germline. For the CDR3, the DNA is TGCGCCAGCAGCGGACAGGGGTACGAGACCCAGTACTTC. Translation: CASSGQGYETQYF.

V usage is TRBV5-1 and J usage is TRBJ1-6; D is undetermined. From germline, CDR1 is SGHRS and CDR2 YFSETQ. Trimming pared 4 bases from V and 0 bases from J, leaving 17 bases between. The CDR3 covers 18 residues. The CDR3 reads CASSLEGRTSSYNSPLHF. CDR3 DNA: TGCGCCAGCAGCCTGGAAGGGAGAACGAGCTCCTATAATTCACCCCTCCACTTT.

This clonotype was detected only once. The rearrangement joins TRBV27 to TRBJ2-1; 11 bases align to TRBD2. Germline lookup yields CDR1 MNHEY and CDR2 SMNVEV (reference sequence). This CDR3 is built from 15 residues. The ends lost 6 bases at V and 2 bases at J; junction bases unmatched: 3. The CDR3: CASRELAGAYNEQFF. The CDR3 DNA is TGTGCCAGCAGGGAACTAGCGGGGGCCTACAATGAGCAGTTCTTC.

This clonotype was observed a few times. V is TRBV5-6 and J is TRBJ1-5, with TRBD1 matching over 12 bases. After removal of 7 bases from V and 1 base from J, the junction contained 3 bases not matched to a gene. This CDR3 comprises 15 residues. The germline V gene has CDR1 SGHDT and CDR2 YYEEEE. The CDR3 here is CASGTGGRSNQPQHF. Written as DNA, the CDR3 is TGTGCCAGCGGGACAGGGGGCAGGAGCAATCAGCCCCAGCATTTT.

The genes are TRBV6-6 and TRBJ2-3; a weak D match, TRBD1 (6 bases). The length of the CDR3 is 14 residues. The V gene's germline CDR1 is MNHNY and CDR2 SVGAGI (reference sequence). V was cut by 6 bases and J by 6 bases, with 16 bases left in between. CDR3 in amino acids: CASSPRQAPDTQYF. CDR3 sequence (DNA): TGTGCCAGCAGCCCTCGACAGGCCCCCGATACGCAGTATTTT.